These 7 T cell receptor beta chains were all obtained from the same sample, sequenced in a study of blood T cell repertoires in COVID-19. Repertoires were generated with immunoSEQ multiplex PCR, while TCRdb's copy carries only in-frame clones and drops some. Found here are some 200,000 clones, roughly 84% of them singletons; the top ten hold approximately 5%. Material: peripheral blood. The source is a woman in her fifties or sixties who had recovered from COVID-19.

V gene TRBV6-1 combines with J gene TRBJ2-1, with 14 bases lining up with TRBD2. Germline V CDR1 and CDR2: MNHNS, SASEGT. Unmatched junction bases numbered 8, after V lost 2 bases and J lost 2 bases. The CDR3 loop spans 19 amino acids. The CDR3 nucleotides read TGTGCCAGCAGTGAATTCGGACTAGCGGGGGGCGAGACCTACAATGAGCAGTTCTTC. Encoded protein: CASSEFGLAGGETYNEQFF.

The chain couples TRBV3-1 (or the pseudogene TRBV3-2) to TRBJ2-5; 8 nucleotides line up with TRBD2. The CDR3 has 16 residues. Unmatched junction bases numbered 7, after V lost 2 bases and J lost 2 bases. The germline gives CDR1 LGHDT, CDR2 YNNKEL (reference sequence). This CDR3 is CASSQLLAVPQETQYF. As DNA, the CDR3 is TGTGCCAGCAGCCAATTACTAGCGGTTCCTCAAGAGACCCAGTACTTC.

This chain joins TRBV27 and TRBJ1-1; no clear D gene. From germline, CDR1 is MNHEY and CDR2 SMNVEV (reference sequence). V was trimmed by 2 bases and J by 0 bases, leaving 13 bases between them. This CDR3 region has 16 residues. In nucleotides, the CDR3 is TGTGCCAGCAGTTTAACCGGGGTAGGGTTGAACACTGAAGCTTTCTTT. Its translation: CASSLTGVGLNTEAFF.

The chain carries TRBV20-1 and TRBJ2-6; possibly TRBD1 for D (5 bases). V lost 3 bases, J lost 0 bases, and 9 bases lay in between. The CDR3 has 15 residues. Germline loops: CDR1 DFQATT, CDR2 SNEGSKA (reference sequence). The DNA for the CDR3 is TGCAGTGCTAGTACAGGTAGCTCTGGGGCCAACGTCCTGACTTTC. Its protein product is CSASTGSSGANVLTF.

A single count supports this clone. The V gene is TRBV30, the J gene TRBJ1-6, with D unclear. Looked up from germline, CDR1 is GTSNPN and CDR2 is SVGIG (reference sequence). This CDR3 has 14 amino acids. Trimming removed 3 bases from V and 3 bases from J, with 9 bases in between. The CDR3 region is CAWSLTSYNSPLHF. In DNA form, the CDR3 reads TGTGCCTGGAGCCTGACAAGCTATAATTCACCCCTCCACTTT. The whole variable domain, remainder taken from reference TRBV30 and TRBJ1-6, is SQTIHQWPATLVQPVGSPLSLECTVEGTSNPNLYWYRQAAGRGLQLLFYSVGIGQISSEVPQNLSASRPQDRQFILSSKKLLLSDSGFYLCAWSLTSYNSPLHFGNGTRLTVT.

The chain employs TRBV9 and TRBJ2-1, with 10 bases identical to TRBD2. This CDR3 has 16 amino acids. CDR1 SGDLS and CDR2 YYNGEE come from the germline V gene. The trim removed 0 bases at V and 3 bases at J, leaving 3 bases unmatched. CDR3 DNA sequence: TGTGCCAGCAGCGTAGAATCTAGCGGGGGCTACAATGAGCAGTTCTTC. This gives the protein CASSVESSGGYNEQFF.

The V and J genes are TRBV20-1 and TRBJ1-5, with 8 bases matching TRBD1. The CDR3 has 17 amino acids. The germline gives CDR1 DFQATT, CDR2 SNEGSKA (reference sequence). With V trimmed by 3 bases and J by 0 bases, 10 bases remained unmatched. CDR3 in amino acids: CSASRDRGFYSNQPQHF. The CDR3 coding sequence is TGCAGTGCTAGTCGCGACAGGGGATTTTATAGCAATCAGCCCCAGCATTTT.